The 23 T cell receptor beta chains given below trace back to one sample, sequenced in a study of shared clonotypes between healthy human individuals. Repertoires were generated with immunoSEQ multiplex PCR, while TCRdb's copy carries only in-frame clones and drops some. Among about 960,000 clones, over 75% were seen once, and the ten largest hold over 1.3%. The specimen was memory CD4+ T cells sorted from blood. Subset in this sample: CD45RA-negative fraction. The receptors shown here come from a man aged 18 to 29 in good health.

The chain carries TRBV6-1 and TRBJ2-7; 10 bases agree with TRBD1. Germline CDR1 is MNHNS and CDR2 is SASEGT. The CDR3 extends over 14 amino acids. Germline trimming cut 10 bases from V and 2 bases from J; bases unmatched to any gene: 8. The DNA of the CDR3 is TGTGCCACTGGACCCGGGACAGGGGCCTACGAGCAGTACTTC. This gives the protein CATGPGTGAYEQYF.

This chain connects TRBV2 to TRBJ2-7, with 14 bases lining up with TRBD2. The CDR3 covers 16 residues. After removal of 7 bases from V and 5 bases from J, the junction contained 10 bases not matched to a gene. CDR1 is SNHLY, CDR2 FYNNEI, per germline. The CDR3: CASNSGTSGSGHEQYF. CDR3 nucleotides: TGTGCCAGCAACTCCGGGACTAGCGGGAGCGGGCACGAGCAGTACTTC. The whole variable domain, filled in from reference TRBV2 and TRBJ2-7, reads EPEVTQTPSHQVTQMGQEVILRCVPISNHLYFYWYRQILGQKVEFLVSFYNNEISEKSEIFDDQFSVERPDGSNFTLKIRSTKLEDSAMYFCASNSGTSGSGHEQYFGPGTRLTVT.

The chain recombines TRBV30 with TRBJ1-6; D possibly corresponds to TRBD1 (6 bases). Per the germline V gene, CDR1 is GTSNPN and CDR2 is SVGIG (reference sequence). V dropped 2 bases and J dropped 8 bases, with 16 bases sitting between them. This CDR3 is built from 15 residues. This CDR3 reads CAWSLQQGQHSPLHF. The CDR3 nucleotides read TGTGCCTGGAGTTTACAACAGGGCCAACATTCACCCCTCCACTTT.

This clone turned up a few times. V gene TRBV4-1 combines with J gene TRBJ2-7; 8 nucleotides line up with TRBD1. This CDR3 is 15 amino acids long. Looked up from germline, CDR1 is MGHRA and CDR2 is YSYEKL. Germline trimming cut 5 bases from V and 0 bases from J; bases unmatched to any gene: 6. The DNA for the CDR3 is TGCGCCAGCAGCGCCCCGGGACAGGCCTCCTACGAGCAGTACTTC. Amino acids: CASSAPGQASYEQYF.

The rearrangement joins TRBV5-6 to TRBJ2-3; possibly TRBD2 for D (6 bases). Germline V gene lookup returns CDR1 SGHDT and CDR2 YYEEEE. Trimming shortened V by 3 bases and J by 1 base, and 9 bases separated the two germline ends. The CDR3 has 14 residues. The CDR3 spells CASSSREGTDTQYF. CDR3 nucleotides: TGTGCCAGCAGCTCGAGGGAGGGCACAGATACGCAGTATTTT.

In this sample, this clone turned up once. This sequence joins TRBV18 and TRBJ2-5; TRBD2 aligns across 14 bases. V gave up 2 bases and J gave up 1 base; unmatched junction bases: 9. Germline V gene lookup returns CDR1 KGHSH and CDR2 LQKENI. The CDR3 length is 19 residues. In DNA form, the CDR3 reads TGTGCCAGCTCACCAGCGGGACTAGCGGGGGATTTGATCCAAGAGACCCAGTACTTC. Translation: CASSPAGLAGDLIQETQYF.

The chain uses TRBV5-1 and TRBJ1-2, with a possible D match to TRBD1 (6 bases). This CDR3 is built from 13 residues. Trimming cost V 2 bases and J 6 bases, with 11 bases left between them. The germline gives CDR1 SGHRS, CDR2 YFSETQ. The CDR3 region is CASSLQGRDGYTF. CDR3 bases: TGCGCCAGCAGCTTACAGGGAAGGGATGGCTACACCTTC.

The chain carries TRBV28 and TRBJ1-1; D gene uncertain. Between the trimmed V and J ends, which lost 6 bases and 1 base, there was a span of 9 bases. The CDR3 has 13 amino acids. From germline, CDR1 is MDHEN and CDR2 SYDVKM. CDR3 DNA sequence: TGTGCCAGCAGGATCTTCTCGAACACTGAAGCTTTCTTT. It encodes CASRIFSNTEAFF.

V gene TRBV5-4 combines with J gene TRBJ2-1; 8 nucleotides line up with TRBD1. In germline, CDR1 is SGHNT, CDR2 YYREEE (reference sequence). The V segment lost 3 bases and the J segment 8 bases; nucleotides outside the gene matches: 7. CDR3 size: 14 residues. The CDR3, as DNA: TGTGCCAGCAGCTCTTCGGACAGGGCCCATGAGCAGTTCTTC. Translating it yields CASSSSDRAHEQFF.

The chain joins TRBV7-9 to TRBJ2-1; TRBD2 might be the D (6 bases). The length of the CDR3 is 14 residues. Germline CDR1 and CDR2: SEHNR and FQNEAQ (reference sequence). The V gene lost 4 bases and the J gene lost 3 bases, with 10 bases spanning the gap. The CDR3 bases are TGTGCCAGCAGCTACGCTAGCGACTACAATGAGCAGTTCTTC. Translating gives CASSYASDYNEQFF.

The chain combines TRBV7-2 with TRBJ1-5; D unclear. The V gene's germline CDR1 is SGHTA and CDR2 FQGNSA. Trimming stripped 2 bases from V and 2 bases from J, with 16 bases between. CDR3 size: 17 residues. CDR3 coding DNA: TGTGCCAGCAGCTTACTTGGAGGTGGATTCGGCAATCAGCCCCAGCATTTT. This codes for CASSLLGGGFGNQPQHF.

The CDR3 nucleotides read TGCAGCGTTGAACGCCAGGGGGGGAGCACAGATACGCAGTATTTT. It encodes CSVERQGGSTDTQYF. The chain uses TRBV29-1 and TRBJ2-3; D possibly uses TRBD1 or TRBD2 (7 bases each). The germline gives CDR1 SQVTM, CDR2 ANQGSEA. The CDR3 consists of 15 residues. V lost 2 bases and J lost 0, with 12 bases in between.

This rearrangement joins TRBV7-9 to TRBJ2-1; TRBD1 matches at 10 bases. Trimming cost V 8 bases and J 6 bases; bases outside gene matches: 7. The germline CDR1 and CDR2 sequences are SEHNR and FQNEAQ (reference sequence). CDR3 length: 14 residues. CDR3 sequence: CASGTGTGANEQFF. CDR3 DNA: TGTGCCAGCGGAACCGGGACAGGGGCCAATGAGCAGTTCTTC. Together with reference TRBV7-9 and TRBJ2-1, the CDR3 gives the full variable domain: DTGVSQNPRHKITKRGQNVTFRCDPISEHNRLYWYRQTLGQGPEFLTYFQNEAQLEKSRLLSDRFSAERPKGSFSTLEIQRTEQGDSAMYLCASGTGTGANEQFFGPGTRLTVL.

The chain recombines TRBV7-2 with TRBJ2-2; D might be TRBD1 or TRBD2, each matching 5 bases. CDR1 is SGHTA and CDR2 is FQGNSA in the germline V gene. The V and J ends lost 10 bases and 0 bases respectively, with 9 bases between them. This CDR3 is 13 amino acids long. CDR3 protein: CATMGANTGELFF. DNA of the CDR3: TGTGCCACCATGGGGGCGAACACCGGGGAGCTGTTTTTT.

Turning to this clone: The sample holds other DNA sequences that translate to the same CDR3. The chain combines TRBV30 with TRBJ1-2; D is perhaps TRBD1 (5 bases). Germline CDR1 is GTSNPN and CDR2 is SVGIG (reference sequence). Trimming took 4 bases from V and 1 from J, leaving 7 bases between them. CDR3 length: 12 amino acids. CDR3 DNA: TGTGCCTGGACCGACAGTAACTATGGCTACACCTTC. Translated: CAWTDSNYGYTF.

This clone was seen just once. The chain recombines TRBV7-9 with TRBJ1-4; perhaps TRBD1 as D (5 bases). The CDR3 is 16 residues long. Looked up from germline, CDR1 is SEHNR and CDR2 is FQNEAQ (reference sequence). The germline V and J ends were trimmed by 5 bases and 0 bases, with 13 bases remaining between them. The CDR3 region has the DNA TGTGCCAGCAGCCCCCGGGGGACGGCAACTAATGAAAAACTGTTTTTT. Protein product: CASSPRGTATNEKLFF. The full variable domain, in which reference TRBV7-9 and TRBJ1-4 provide the parts outside the CDR3, is DTGVSQNPRHKITKRGQNVTFRCDPISEHNRLYWYRQTLGQGPEFLTYFQNEAQLEKSRLLSDRFSAERPKGSFSTLEIQRTEQGDSAMYLCASSPRGTATNEKLFFGSGTQLSVL.

The sample holds a few counts of this clone. Written as DNA, the CDR3 is TGCGCCAGCAGTGAGGAGCCCTTCTACGGCTACACCTTC. Protein product: CASSEEPFYGYTF. V and J are TRBV10-2 and TRBJ1-2; no reliable D call. V was trimmed by 2 bases and J by 8 bases, leaving 12 bases between them. Germline assignment: CDR1 WSHSY and CDR2 SAAADI. This CDR3 is built from 13 residues.

V and J are TRBV5-4 and TRBJ2-3; 8 bases align to TRBD1. The CDR3 loop spans 16 amino acids. The V gene end was trimmed by 1 base and the J gene end by 2 bases; junction bases not matched to a gene: 6. The V gene's germline CDR1 is SGHNT and CDR2 YYREEE (reference sequence). Written as DNA, the CDR3 is TGTGCCAGCAGCTTGTTCAGGGGGCCGGTCACAGATACGCAGTATTTT. Translation: CASSLFRGPVTDTQYF.

The genes are TRBV9 and TRBJ2-3; unclear D gene. V was clipped by 6 bases and J by 1 base, with 12 bases between them. CDR3 length: 14 amino acids. Germline V gene lookup returns CDR1 SGDLS and CDR2 YYNGEE. The CDR3 sequence: CASTSTPRTDTQYF. The CDR3 DNA reads as TGTGCCAGCACCTCTACCCCCCGCACAGATACGCAGTATTTT.

J is TRBJ1-1 and V is TRBV14; no reliable D call. This CDR3 is built from 13 residues. Trimming took 1 base from V and 3 from J, leaving 6 bases between them. Germline V gives CDR1 SGHDN, CDR2 FVKESK. Here the CDR3 DNA reads TGTGCCAGCAGCCAAGGCCTAGACACTGAAGCTTTCTTT. Amino acid sequence: CASSQGLDTEAFF.

The chain is built from TRBV28 and TRBJ1-1; 9 bases align to TRBD1. Looked up from germline, CDR1 is MDHEN and CDR2 is SYDVKM. The CDR3 has 12 residues. Trimming at V came to 5 bases and at J to 8 bases, leaving 3 bases not matched to a gene. CDR3: CASSTTGGEAFF. The CDR3 DNA is TGTGCCAGCAGTACGACAGGGGGAGAAGCTTTCTTT.

This clone was counted between two and nine times. V is TRBV30 and J is TRBJ1-1; D call uncertain. V was pared by 4 bases and J by 6 bases, with 9 bases between. The CDR3 loop spans 11 amino acids. The germline CDR1 and CDR2 sequences are GTSNPN and SVGIG (reference sequence). The DNA for the CDR3 is TGTGCCTGGACCCTGAAAGCTGAAGCTTTCTTT. Protein sequence: CAWTLKAEAFF.

To note about this clone: Other DNA variants within this sample encode the same CDR3. Written as DNA, the CDR3 is TGTGCCAGCAGTTACTCGCGGGGGGGGAACACTGAAGCTTTCTTT. Translation: CASSYSRGGNTEAFF. The chain uses TRBV6-5 and TRBJ1-1, with D tentatively TRBD1 (5 bases). The CDR3 has 15 residues. The germline CDR1 and CDR2 sequences are MNHEY and SVGAGI. V was shortened by 0 bases and J by 1 base, with 9 bases between the two germline ends.